This T cell receptor beta chain was found in a study of identical twins. This clonotype was recorded many times. Its target is unknown. CDR1 and CDR2 (germline): DFQATT, SNEGSKA (reference sequence). CDR3 length equals 13 residues. J lost 5 bases, V lost 3 bases, and 2 bases had no gene match. Via MiXCR, TCRdb re-called the 5' RACE reads, giving one row per CDR3 protein. This sample carries a few hundred thousand distinct CDR3 sequences, approximately 8.3% of them seen once, and the ten largest clones take less than 4%. Study conclusions and caveats: Insertion counts were lower in abundant cord blood beta clonotypes, a trend that memory repertoires did not show.

These data also featured in a second study, about yellow fever vaccine responses in identical twins. According to that study: On the reported evidence, twins' vaccine T cell responses seemed partly convergent and partly personalized.

This TCR was recovered from a woman aged 18 to 35 in good health. The sequencing input was CD8+ T cells sorted from blood. The chain recombines TRBV20-1 with TRBJ2-2; 8 bases line up with TRBD1. The CDR3 region has the DNA TGCAGTGCTAGGGGACAGGAAACCGGGGAGCTGTTTTTT. It specifies CSARGQETGELFF.